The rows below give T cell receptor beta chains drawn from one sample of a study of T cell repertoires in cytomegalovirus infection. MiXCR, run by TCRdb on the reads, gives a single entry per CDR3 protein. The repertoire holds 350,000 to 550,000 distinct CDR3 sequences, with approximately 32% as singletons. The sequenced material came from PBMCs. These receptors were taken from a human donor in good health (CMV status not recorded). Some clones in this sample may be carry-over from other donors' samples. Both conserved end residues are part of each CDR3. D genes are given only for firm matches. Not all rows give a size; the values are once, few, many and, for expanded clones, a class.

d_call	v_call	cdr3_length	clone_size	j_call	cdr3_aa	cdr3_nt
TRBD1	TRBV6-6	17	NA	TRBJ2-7	CASSRSIRDSNSYEQYF	TGTGCCAGCAGCCGCTCAATCCGGGACAGTAACTCCTACGAGCAGTACTTC
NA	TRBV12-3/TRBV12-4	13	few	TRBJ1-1	CASSFFLGSEAFF	TGTGCCAGCAGTTTTTTTCTTGGTAGTGAAGCTTTCTTT
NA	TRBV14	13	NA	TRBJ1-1	CASSQGSSTEAFF	TGTGCCAGCAGCCAGGGTAGCAGCACTGAAGCTTTCTTT
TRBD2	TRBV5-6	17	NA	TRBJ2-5	CASSLNRVTGGRETQYF	TGTGCCAGCAGCCTTAACCGGGTCACGGGGGGGCGGGAGACCCAGTACTTC
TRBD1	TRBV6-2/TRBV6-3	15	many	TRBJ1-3	CASKVTGQSGNTIYF	TGTGCCAGCAAGGTTACGGGACAGAGTGGAAACACCATATATTTT
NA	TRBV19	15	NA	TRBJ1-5	CASNRRWEGNQPQHF	TGTGCCAGTAACCGCAGGTGGGAAGGCAATCAGCCCCAGCATTTT
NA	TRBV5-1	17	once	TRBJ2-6	CASRFRQVYSGANVLTF	TGTGCCAGCAGGTTCCGACAGGTATATTCTGGGGCCAACGTCCTGACTTTC
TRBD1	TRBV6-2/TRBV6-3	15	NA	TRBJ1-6	CASSYNGQGNSPLHF	TGTGCCAGCAGTTACAATGGACAGGGTAATTCACCCCTCCACTTT
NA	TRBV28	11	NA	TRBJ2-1	CASSYRVEQFF	TGTGCCAGCAGTTACAGGGTTGAGCAGTTCTTC
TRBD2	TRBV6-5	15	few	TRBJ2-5	CASSPAGTSKETQYF	TGTGCCAGCAGCCCAGCCGGGACTAGCAAAGAGACCCAGTACTTC
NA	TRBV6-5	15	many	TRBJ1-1	CASSYGRHANTEAFF	TGTGCCAGCAGTTACGGACGACATGCGAACACTGAAGCTTTCTTT
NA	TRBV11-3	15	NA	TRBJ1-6	CASSLGRPDNSPLPF	TGTGCCAGCAGCTTAGGTAGACCTGATAATTCACCCCTCCCCTTT
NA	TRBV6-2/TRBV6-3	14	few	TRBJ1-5	CASSYGAGNQPQHF	TGTGCCAGCAGTTACGGGGCCGGCAATCAGCCCCAGCATTTT
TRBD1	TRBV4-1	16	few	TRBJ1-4	CASSQVDRALNEKLFF	TGCGCCAGCAGCCAAGTAGACAGGGCCCTTAATGAAAAACTGTTTTTT
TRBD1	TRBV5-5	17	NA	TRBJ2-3	CASSLMVGQGRVDTQYF	TGTGCCAGCAGCTTGATGGTCGGACAGGGAAGGGTGGATACGCAGTATTTT
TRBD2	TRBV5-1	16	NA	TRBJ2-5	CASSYVAGGLPETQYF	TGCGCCAGCAGCTATGTAGCGGGGGGGCTCCCAGAGACCCAGTACTTC
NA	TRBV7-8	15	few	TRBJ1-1	CASSPPGAGTTEAFF	TGTGCCAGCAGCCCCCCCGGCGCCGGGACCACTGAAGCTTTCTTT
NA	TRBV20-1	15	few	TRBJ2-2	CSATPGGGGGGELFF	TGCAGTGCTACGCCTGGGGGGGGGGGCGGCGGGGAGCTGTTTTTT
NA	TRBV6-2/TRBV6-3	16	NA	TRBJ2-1	CASTSPQGVGYNEQFF	TGTGCCAGCACCAGCCCCCAAGGGGTGGGGTACAATGAGCAGTTCTTC
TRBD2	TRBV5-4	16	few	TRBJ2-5	CASSRMLAGGRETQYF	TGTGCCAGCAGCCGAATGCTAGCGGGGGGGCGTGAGACCCAGTACTTC
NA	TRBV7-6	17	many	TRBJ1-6	CASSFGTRTSLNSPLHF	TGTGCCAGCAGCTTCGGGACGCGGACCTCCCTCAATTCACCCCTCCACTTT
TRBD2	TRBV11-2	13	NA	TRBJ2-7	CASSSWDYYEQYF	TGTGCCAGCAGCTCATGGGACTACTACGAGCAGTACTTC
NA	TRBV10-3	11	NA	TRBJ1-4	CAISQGEKLFF	TGTGCCATCAGCCAAGGTGAAAAACTGTTTTTT
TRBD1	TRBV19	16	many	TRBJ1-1	CASITTGTAKNTEAFF	TGTGCCAGTATCACTACCGGGACAGCCAAGAACACTGAAGCTTTCTTT
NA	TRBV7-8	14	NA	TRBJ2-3	CASSLFGLADTQYF	TGTGCCAGCAGCTTGTTTGGATTGGCAGATACGCAGTATTTT
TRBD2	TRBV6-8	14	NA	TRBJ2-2	CASRLAGGSGELFF	TGTGCCAGCAGGCTAGCGGGGGGATCCGGGGAGCTGTTTTTT
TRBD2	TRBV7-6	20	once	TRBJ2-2	CASSLARQSTSGGAAGELFF	TGTGCCAGCAGCTTAGCCCGCCAGTCCACTAGCGGGGGGGCGGCCGGGGAGCTGTTTTTT
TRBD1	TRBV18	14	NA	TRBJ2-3	CASSGQGAADTQYF	TGTGCCAGCTCAGGACAGGGGGCTGCAGATACGCAGTATTTT
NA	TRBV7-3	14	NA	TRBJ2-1	CASSSGLLGNEQFF	TGTGCCAGCAGCTCGGGACTCCTGGGGAATGAGCAGTTCTTC
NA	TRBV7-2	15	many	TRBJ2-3	CASSPEGLSTDTQYF	TGTGCCAGCAGCCCAGAGGGACTCAGCACAGATACGCAGTATTTT
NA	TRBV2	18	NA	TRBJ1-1	CASSGNETPPFMNTEAFF	TGTGCCAGCAGTGGGAACGAGACACCTCCATTCATGAACACTGAAGCTTTCTTT
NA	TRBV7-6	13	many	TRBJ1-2	CASSLALSYGYTF	TGTGCCAGCAGCTTAGCCCTAAGTTATGGCTACACCTTC
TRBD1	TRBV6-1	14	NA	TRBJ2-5	CASRGPQGGETQYF	TGTGCCAGCAGGGGGCCACAGGGGGGAGAGACCCAGTACTTC
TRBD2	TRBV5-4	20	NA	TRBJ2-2	CASSYSLSGGQRKHTGELFF	TGTGCCAGCAGCTACTCCCTTAGCGGGGGGCAGAGGAAGCACACCGGGGAGCTGTTTTTT
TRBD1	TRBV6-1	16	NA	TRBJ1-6	CASTPDRPADRSPLHF	TGTGCCAGCACCCCGGACAGGCCCGCCGATCGGTCACCCCTCCACTTT